The sequence of this TCR beta chain was determined in a study of shared clonotypes between healthy human individuals. About the study: Per donor, CD8 memory used one plate, CD8 naive used two, CD4 memory used three and CD4 naive used three. General study findings and limits: Sorted-subset sequencing, rarefaction showed, was incomplete despite large depth. Richness estimates generally favored naive over memory subsets.

Of note for this clone: Its antigen is still unknown.

The CDR3 loop spans 13 amino acids. Germline CDR1 reads MGHDK; CDR2 reads SYGVNS. V was shortened by 7 bases and J by 3 bases, with 13 bases between the two germline ends. Around 32,000 T cell genomes, or about 200 ng DNA, went into the sorted-subset replicate PCRs. Repertoires were generated with immunoSEQ multiplex PCR, while TCRdb's copy carries only in-frame clones and drops some. Of over a million clones listed, roughly 96% are singletons. The TCR comes from a man aged 25-45 years in good health. The chain carries TRBV25-1 and TRBJ2-7; possible D gene TRBD1, 6 bases. Sample: naive CD4+ T cells sorted from blood. As for subset: CD45RA+ positively selected. The CDR3, as DNA: TGTGCCAGCACTGACAGGCTCAACTACGAGCAGTACTTC. This translates into CASTDRLNYEQYF.